The 10 T cell receptor beta chains reported below all come from one sample, sequenced in a study of blood T cell repertoires in COVID-19. The method was immunoSEQ multiplex PCR; TCRdb's version includes in-frame clones alone and lacks a portion of them. The repertoire holds more than 250,000 clones, with approximately 91% as singletons. Material for sequencing was peripheral blood. These receptor sequences come from a human donor in a cohort sampled during active COVID-19.

The V gene is TRBV19, the J gene TRBJ2-7; TRBD2 agrees at 7 bases. The CDR3 sequence is 15 residues long. Germline CDR1 reads LNHDA; CDR2 reads SQIVND (reference sequence). V lost 1 base to trimming and J lost 4 bases; unmatched junction nucleotides: 7. This CDR3 is CASSIGGSFDYEQYF. DNA of the CDR3: TGTGCCAGTAGTATAGGCGGGAGTTTCGATTACGAGCAGTACTTC.

V usage is TRBV4-1 and J usage is TRBJ1-1; D gene ambiguous. Trimming cost V 3 bases and J 4 bases, with 9 bases left between them. The CDR3 sequence is 13 residues long. Germline lookup yields CDR1 MGHRA and CDR2 YSYEKL. The CDR3 nucleotides read TGCGCCAGCAGCCAGCGATACGGCACTGAAGCTTTCTTT. Encoded protein: CASSQRYGTEAFF.

The V and J genes are TRBV6-2 or TRBV6-3 and TRBJ1-1; TRBD1 might be the D (5 bases). V lost 4 bases, J lost 6 bases, and 9 bases lay in between. This CDR3 spans 12 amino acids. Germline values: CDR1 MNHEY, CDR2 SVGEGT. The CDR3 protein is CASSLGGAEAFF. For the CDR3, the DNA is TGTGCCAGCAGTTTGGGAGGGGCTGAAGCTTTCTTT.

This chain links TRBV19 with TRBJ2-5; maybe TRBD1 (6 bases). In germline, CDR1 is LNHDA, CDR2 SQIVND (reference sequence). The CDR3 is 15 amino acids. V dropped 4 bases and J dropped 5 bases, with 17 bases sitting between them. The CDR3, as DNA: TGTGCCAGTAGTAGACGATTCCAGGGGATCGAGACCCAGTACTTC. It translates to CASSRRFQGIETQYF.

The chain couples TRBV7-2 to TRBJ1-5; possible D gene TRBD1, 5 bases. This CDR3 has 18 amino acids. Germline V lookup: CDR1 SGHTA, CDR2 FQGNSA. With 3 bases removed from V and 0 bases from J, the gap between germline ends came to 18 bases. The CDR3 reads CASSFGKEGVLSNQPQHF. The DNA of the CDR3 is TGTGCCAGCAGCTTCGGCAAGGAAGGGGTACTTAGCAATCAGCCCCAGCATTTT.

The chain joins TRBV3-1 (or the pseudogene TRBV3-2) to TRBJ1-2; D is uncertain. Germline V lookup: CDR1 LGHDT, CDR2 YNNKEL (reference sequence). Trimming stripped 2 bases from V and 3 bases from J, with 13 bases between. The CDR3 spans 15 residues. The CDR3 reads CASSQYGVSDYGYTF. CDR3 coding DNA: TGTGCCAGCAGCCAATACGGGGTCTCGGACTATGGCTACACCTTC.

This chain links TRBV7-9 with TRBJ1-2; D perhaps matches TRBD1 (5 bases). CDR1 is SEHNR and CDR2 is FQNEAQ in the germline V gene (reference sequence). The CDR3 is 12 residues long. The ends were cut back, 3 bases at V and 4 bases at J, with 6 bases in the middle. The CDR3: CASSFGGYGYTF. CDR3 nucleotide sequence: TGTGCCAGCAGCTTCGGGGGCTATGGCTACACCTTC.

The chain couples TRBV6-4 to TRBJ2-7; weak D call: TRBD1 (6 bases). V gave up 0 bases and J gave up 3 bases, with 15 bases separating them. This CDR3 is 16 amino acids long. Germline values: CDR1 MRHNA, CDR2 SNTAGT. The DNA of the CDR3 is TGTGCCAGCAGTGACTCAGCCTATAAGGGGGTCTACGAGCAGTACTTC. This codes for CASSDSAYKGVYEQYF.

This clone showed up just once. This chain joins TRBV5-1 and TRBJ2-1; D gene unclear. V gave up 0 bases and J gave up 0 bases, with 10 bases separating them. The CDR3 runs to 16 residues. CDR1 and CDR2 from the germline V gene are SGHRS and YFSETQ. The CDR3 spells CASSLGRKSSYNEQFF. In nucleotides, the CDR3 is TGCGCCAGCAGCTTGGGTCGCAAGAGCTCCTACAATGAGCAGTTCTTC.

This clone was counted a few times. The chain is built from TRBV6-2 or TRBV6-3 and TRBJ2-3; 8 positions agree with TRBD2. V lost 4 bases and J lost 6; bases outside the gene matches: 9. The germline V gene has CDR1 MNHEY and CDR2 SVGEGT. The CDR3 is made up of 15 amino acids. DNA of the CDR3: TGTGCCAGCAGTTTTTTACGGGAGGGCCTGGATACGCAGTATTTT. Its translation: CASSFLREGLDTQYF.